These 26 T cell receptor beta chains came from one sample sequenced in a study of cytomegalovirus exposure and HLA in healthy donors. Both 60 Vbeta primers and 13 Jbeta primers went into the PCR. Here immunoSEQ multiplex PCR was the method, and the copy in TCRdb shows in-frame clones only, minus some. The sample lists about 120,000 clones, approximately 80% occurring once. The sequenced sample consisted of PBMCs. The receptors derive from a female donor in good health and CMV-seronegative.

The rearrangement uses TRBV28 and TRBJ1-2; D remains ambiguous. This CDR3 spans 13 amino acids. Germline CDR1 MDHEN, CDR2 SYDVKM. V gave up 3 bases and J gave up 4 bases, with 9 bases separating them. DNA for the CDR3: TGTGCCAGCAGTTTTGAGGGCGTCTATGGCTACACCTTC. It is translated as CASSFEGVYGYTF.

This clone was recorded only once. Its ends do not fully match the called genes, so a read error is possible. The chain recombines TRBV7-9 with TRBJ1-3; D perhaps matches TRBD1 (6 bases). The CDR3 covers 12 residues. Germline V lookup: CDR1 SEHNR, CDR2 FQNEAQ (reference sequence). The CDR3 nucleotides are TGTTCCAGCAGCGGACAGGGAAACACCATATATTTT. Translated, it gives CSSSGQGNTIYF. The full variable domain, rest sourced from reference TRBV7-9 and TRBJ1-3, is DTGVSQNPRHKITKRGQNVTFRCDPISEHNRLYWYRQTLGQGPEFLTYFQNEAQLEKSRLLSDRFSAERPKGSFSTLEIQRTEQGDSAMYLCSSSGQGNTIYFGEGSWLTVV.

This sequence joins TRBV7-9 and TRBJ1-1, with TRBD1 identical over 8 bases. There are 13 residues in the CDR3. Germline CDR1 reads SEHNR; CDR2 reads FQNEAQ (reference sequence). Germline trimming cut 5 bases from V and 6 bases from J; bases unmatched to any gene: 5. This CDR3 reads CASSGAGGSEAFF. The CDR3 DNA reads TGTGCCAGCAGCGGGGCAGGGGGCTCTGAAGCTTTCTTT.

The V call is TRBV27, the J call TRBJ1-2; TRBD1 matches 8 bases. J gave up 10 bases and V 6 bases, and 10 bases lay outside the gene matches. The CDR3 has 13 residues. Germline V lookup: CDR1 MNHEY, CDR2 SMNVEV (reference sequence). CDR3 sequence (DNA): TGTGCCAGCAGACCCGGGACAGGCCCCTCCTACACCTTC. It translates to CASRPGTGPSYTF.

The table lists this clone with a few counts. The CDR3 nucleotides are TGTGCCAGCTCACCACCCTTGACAGACGAAAACACAGATACGCAGTATTTT. Translated: CASSPPLTDENTDTQYF. The chain recombines TRBV18 with TRBJ2-3; perhaps TRBD1 as D (5 bases). V lost 0 bases, J lost 2 bases, and 15 bases lay in between. Germline lookup yields CDR1 KGHSH and CDR2 LQKENI. The length of the CDR3 is 17 residues. The variable domain in full, with the rest retrieved from reference TRBV18 and TRBJ2-3, is NAGVMQNPRHLVRRRGQEARLRCSPMKGHSHVYWYRQLPEEGLKFMVYLQKENIIDESGMPKERFSAEFPKEGPSILRIQQVVRGDSAAYFCASSPPLTDENTDTQYFGPGTRLTVL.

The CDR3 sequence is CASSIVGTSGGAYEQFF. Written as DNA, the CDR3 is TGTGCCAGTAGTATAGTGGGGACTAGCGGGGGGGCGTATGAGCAGTTCTTC. The rearrangement joins TRBV19 to TRBJ2-1, with 16 bases that match TRBD2. The CDR3 has 17 amino acids. V was pared by 1 base and J by 8 bases, with 5 bases of the junction left unmatched. CDR1 LNHDA and CDR2 SQIVND come from the germline V gene (reference sequence).

V usage is TRBV11-2 and J usage is TRBJ1-1, with D unclear. CDR3 length: 13 residues. The V gene's germline CDR1 is SGHAT and CDR2 FQNNGV. Trimming removed 3 bases at V and 5 bases at J, with 10 bases between. The CDR3 bases are TGTGCCAGCAGCTTTGGTATCGGGACTGAAGCTTTCTTT. The encoded protein is CASSFGIGTEAFF. Full variable domain (rest looked up from reference TRBV11-2 and TRBJ1-1): EAGVAQSPRYKIIEKRQSVAFWCNPISGHATLYWYQQILGQGPKLLIQFQNNGVVDDSQLPKDRFSAERLKGVDSTLKIQPAKLEDSAVYLCASSFGIGTEAFFGQGTRLTVV.

The chain is built from TRBV6-5 and TRBJ2-2, with TRBD2 matching over 9 bases. The CDR3 has 14 amino acids. Per germline, CDR1 MNHEY and CDR2 SVGAGI. V lost 4 bases, J lost 10 bases, and 7 bases stayed unmatched. The CDR3 loop is CASSSSGGPEELFF. The CDR3 DNA reads TGTGCCAGCAGTTCAAGCGGGGGGCCTGAGGAGCTGTTTTTT.

The rearrangement links TRBV4-1 to TRBJ2-2; tentative D call: TRBD1 (6 bases). V lost 0 bases and J lost 6, with 8 bases in between. Germline values: CDR1 MGHRA, CDR2 YSYEKL. The CDR3 has 14 residues. CDR3 nucleotides: TGCGCCAGCAGCCAAGATCAGGGGCCCGGGGAGCTGTTTTTT. The encoded protein is CASSQDQGPGELFF.

This clone appeared a few times. This rearrangement joins TRBV5-5 to TRBJ2-7; 8 bases align to TRBD1. CDR1 is SGHKS, CDR2 YYEKEE, per germline (reference sequence). J lost 2 bases, V lost 5 bases, and 6 bases had no gene match. The CDR3 is 14 residues long. Here the CDR3 DNA reads TGTGCCAGCAGAAGCCGGGACAGGCCCTACGAGCAGTACTTC. It codes for CASRSRDRPYEQYF.

V gene TRBV10-2 combines with J gene TRBJ1-2, with D perhaps TRBD1 (6 bases). CDR3 length equals 15 residues. Germline values: CDR1 WSHSY, CDR2 SAAADI. Trimming shortened V by 2 bases and J by 3 bases, and 13 bases separated the two germline ends. The CDR3 loop is CASSEPGEGDYGYTF. The CDR3, as DNA: TGCGCCAGCAGTGAGCCAGGGGAGGGTGACTATGGCTACACCTTC.

This clone was counted only a few times. This chain uses TRBV30 with TRBJ1-1, with 7 bases identical to TRBD1. The CDR3 is 13 residues long. V dropped 2 bases and J dropped 6; count of bases not matched to a gene: 6. The germline V gene has CDR1 GTSNPN and CDR2 SVGIG (reference sequence). The CDR3 nucleotides are TGTGCCTGGAGTAAATCAGGGGGATCTGAAGCTTTCTTT. This gives the protein CAWSKSGGSEAFF.

CDR3 amino acids: CASSVRQGQGEAFF. The DNA of the CDR3 is TGTGCCAGCAGCGTACGACAGGGGCAGGGTGAAGCTTTCTTT. The J gene is TRBJ1-1, the V gene TRBV7-2; 8 nucleotides agree with TRBD1. CDR3 length equals 14 residues. Germline-derived CDR1 and CDR2 are SGHTA and FQGNSA. Trimming took 5 bases from V and 7 from J; bases not matched to a gene: 9.

This clone was seen a handful of times. The rearrangement joins TRBV6-5 to TRBJ2-3; the match to TRBD2 covers 8 bases. The V and J ends lost 5 bases and 2 bases, in that order; junction bases with no gene match: 3. Germline CDR1 MNHEY, CDR2 SVGAGI. CDR3 size: 14 residues. This CDR3 is CASSDGGATDTQYF. For the CDR3, the DNA is TGTGCCAGCAGTGACGGGGGGGCCACAGATACGCAGTATTTT.

This clone occurred many times. V gene TRBV7-9 combines with J gene TRBJ1-1; the D is unclear. The CDR3 spans 14 residues. The ends were cut back, 1 base at V and 0 bases at J, with 6 bases in the middle. Germline V gene data show CDR1 as SEHNR and CDR2 as FQNEAQ (reference sequence). The CDR3 here is CASSLVAVNTEAFF. CDR3 sequence (DNA): TGTGCCAGCAGCTTAGTAGCGGTGAACACTGAAGCTTTCTTT.

The chain carries TRBV19 and TRBJ1-5; 9 bases align to TRBD1. CDR1 LNHDA and CDR2 SQIVND come from the germline V gene (reference sequence). The CDR3 has 16 residues. Losses at the gene ends were 5 bases for V and 2 bases for J; bases not matched to a gene: 7. The CDR3 protein is CASSAGQGGGNQPQHF. The CDR3 DNA follows: TGTGCCAGTAGTGCGGGACAGGGAGGCGGCAATCAGCCCCAGCATTTT. The variable domain in full, with the rest retrieved from reference TRBV19 and TRBJ1-5, is DGGITQSPKYLFRKEGQNVTLSCEQNLNHDAMYWYRQDPGQGLRLIYYSQIVNDFQKGDIAEGYSVSREKKESFPLTVTSAQKNPTAFYLCASSAGQGGGNQPQHFGDGTRLSIL.

This clone was picked up one time. The rearrangement links TRBV4-2 to TRBJ2-1; tentatively, D is TRBD1 (7 bases). From germline, CDR1 is LGHNA and CDR2 YNFKEQ. CDR3 size: 19 residues. V lost 4 bases and J lost 0, with 22 bases in between. CDR3 sequence (DNA): TGTGCCAGCAGCCGCTATGGAGGGGGCGAGGTTTACTCCTACAATGAGCAGTTCTTC. This encodes CASSRYGGGEVYSYNEQFF.

The chain combines TRBV9 with TRBJ2-5; tentatively, D is TRBD2 (6 bases). The CDR3 is made up of 14 amino acids. Looked up from germline, CDR1 is SGDLS and CDR2 is YYNGEE. The V gene lost 3 bases and the J gene lost 2 bases, with 11 bases spanning the gap. This chain's CDR3 is CASSESGLQETQYF. CDR3 DNA: TGTGCCAGCAGCGAATCGGGACTGCAAGAGACCCAGTACTTC.

The CDR3 nucleotides are TGCGCCAGCAGCCAAGTCGGTGAGGGCCGCTACGAGCAGTACTTC. Protein product: CASSQVGEGRYEQYF. The chain couples TRBV4-1 to TRBJ2-7, with D perhaps matching TRBD2 (5 bases). Germline V gene data show CDR1 as MGHRA and CDR2 as YSYEKL. CDR3 size: 15 residues. The V end lost 1 base, the J end lost 3 bases, and 13 bases lay between the germline ends.

This clone appeared a few times. V usage is TRBV5-5 and J usage is TRBJ1-1; the D is unclear. V lost 4 bases and J 3 bases, leaving 10 bases between the germline ends. Germline CDR1 SGHKS, CDR2 YYEKEE (reference sequence). This CDR3 comprises 13 residues. The CDR3 DNA sequence: TGTGCCAGCAGCAAGAGGGAGGACACTGAAGCTTTCTTT. It is translated as CASSKREDTEAFF.

The CDR3 sequence: CASSPGRQETQYF. The CDR3 DNA reads as TGTGCCAGCTCACCAGGCAGACAAGAGACCCAGTACTTC. The genes are TRBV18 and TRBJ2-5; no clear D gene. The CDR3 length is 13 residues. The ends were cut back, 2 bases at V and 2 bases at J, with 6 bases in the middle. Germline lookup yields CDR1 KGHSH and CDR2 LQKENI.

This rearrangement joins TRBV7-9 to TRBJ2-3, with TRBD1 identical over 7 bases. Per the germline V gene, CDR1 is SEHNR and CDR2 is FQNEAQ (reference sequence). After removal of 10 bases from V and 2 bases from J, the junction contained 6 bases not matched to a gene. The CDR3 has 13 residues. The CDR3 loop is CATETGITDTQYF. In DNA form, the CDR3 reads TGTGCCACCGAGACAGGGATCACAGATACGCAGTATTTT. Looking up the rest from reference TRBV7-9 and TRBJ2-3 gives the full variable domain: DTGVSQNPRHKITKRGQNVTFRCDPISEHNRLYWYRQTLGQGPEFLTYFQNEAQLEKSRLLSDRFSAERPKGSFSTLEIQRTEQGDSAMYLCATETGITDTQYFGPGTRLTVL.

This clone was recorded a few times. The rearrangement joins TRBV4-1 to TRBJ1-1, with a tentative D call TRBD1 (5 bases). V was clipped by 3 bases and J by 1 base, with 9 bases between them. Germline assignment: CDR1 MGHRA and CDR2 YSYEKL. CDR3 size: 14 residues. CDR3 in DNA: TGCGCCAGCAGCCATACAGGAGAGAACACTGAAGCTTTCTTT. Translated: CASSHTGENTEAFF.

This clone was counted between two and nine times. The rearrangement uses TRBV2 and TRBJ1-1; 7 bases are shared with TRBD1. The CDR3 sequence is 14 residues long. CDR1 and CDR2 from the germline V gene are SNHLY and FYNNEI. V lost 6 bases, J lost 2 bases, and 6 bases stayed unmatched. The CDR3 DNA follows: TGTGCCAGCAGGGAGGGACAGATCAACACTGAAGCTTTCTTT. Residues: CASREGQINTEAFF.

This clone was recorded only once. The chain uses TRBV10-3 and TRBJ1-2; maybe TRBD1 (6 bases). Germline V CDR1 and CDR2: ENHRY, SYGVKD. Trimming took 8 bases from V and 6 from J, leaving 25 bases between them. This CDR3 is built from 16 residues. The CDR3 region has the DNA TGTGCCATCCAATCCCACCGGGACATAAAAGCTAATGGCTACACCTTC. Protein sequence: CAIQSHRDIKANGYTF.

The genes are TRBV30 and TRBJ1-5, with D possibly being TRBD1 (6 bases). CDR1 GTSNPN and CDR2 SVGIG come from the germline V gene (reference sequence). The V end was cut by 0 bases, the J end by 2 bases, with 11 bases between. The CDR3 covers 15 residues. The CDR3 bases are TGTGCCTGGAGTGTCGGTCCAGGGGGCAATCAGCCCCAGCATTTT. It yields the protein CAWSVGPGGNQPQHF.